This is a list of T cell receptor beta chains from one sample in a study of blood T cell repertoires in COVID-19. Measured with immunoSEQ multiplex PCR; TCRdb has only the in-frame clones, and not every one. This sample has tens of thousands of clones, with roughly 88% found just once. Material: peripheral blood. These receptors were taken from a human donor in a cohort sampled during active COVID-19. The CDR3 runs from the conserved cysteine through the conserved F or W. A D gene is named only where the DNA matches it firmly. Not every row has a clone size; where given, it reads once, few, many or a size class.

CDR3 DNA	CDR3 protein	J gene	clone size	D gene	V gene
TGTGCCAGCAGTGGGAGGACAGGGCGGGATGAAAAACTGTTTTTT	CASSGRTGRDEKLFF	TRBJ1-4	NA	TRBD1	TRBV6-1
TGTGCCAGCCTCAACACCGGGGAGCTGTTTTTT	CASLNTGELFF	TRBJ2-2	once	NA	TRBV6-5
TGTGCCAGCAGTACCCACCACTTAGCGGGAGGGGGCCGGGAGACCCAGTACTTC	CASSTHHLAGGGRETQYF	TRBJ2-5	NA	TRBD2	TRBV6-2/TRBV6-3
TGTGCCAGCAGTCGCTTAGCAGCGTCGAGCTACAATGAGCAGTTCTTC	CASSRLAASSYNEQFF	TRBJ2-1	NA	NA	TRBV11-1
TGTGCCAGCAGCAAAGAAGGGGTCGAGCAGTACTTC	CASSKEGVEQYF	TRBJ2-7	once	NA	TRBV21-1
TGTGCCAGCAGCATCCCAGGGGACTATGGCTACACCTTC	CASSIPGDYGYTF	TRBJ1-2	NA	NA	TRBV7-2
TGTGCCAGTAGTAAGGGACTAGCCGATAGCACAGATACGCAGTATTTT	CASSKGLADSTDTQYF	TRBJ2-3	NA	TRBD2	TRBV19
TGCGCCAGCAGCTTGGTTCACAGGGACACTGAAGCTTTCTTT	CASSLVHRDTEAFF	TRBJ1-1	NA	NA	TRBV5-1
TGTGCCAGCAGGTCTAGCGGGAGTTTAAACTTC	CASRSSGSLNF	TRBJ2-7	NA	TRBD2	TRBV27
TGTGCCAGCAGTTTTCCTGGACAGGGAGGGGCCAACGTCCTGACTTTC	CASSFPGQGGANVLTF	TRBJ2-6	NA	TRBD1	TRBV6-5
TGTGCCTGGAGCCCTCGGTCCGGCGGGAGGGCCTCTCGATTAATCGATACGCAGTATTTT	CAWSPRSGGRASRLIDTQYF	TRBJ2-3	NA	TRBD2	TRBV30
TGTGCCAGCAGTTTCCAGGGATTGGACGAGCAGTTCTTC	CASSFQGLDEQFF	TRBJ2-1	NA	NA	TRBV28
TGTGCCAGTAGTATAGAGGAGGGGACTTATAGCAATCAGCCCCAGCATTTT	CASSIEEGTYSNQPQHF	TRBJ1-5	NA	NA	TRBV19
TGTGCCAGCAGTTACTCGAGTGACTCCAGCTACGAGCAGTACTTC	CASSYSSDSSYEQYF	TRBJ2-7	NA	NA	TRBV6-6
TGTGCCAGCAGCTACCTGGACAGGATCTCTGGAAGCTATGGCTACACCTTC	CASSYLDRISGSYGYTF	TRBJ1-2	NA	TRBD1	TRBV5-4
TGTGCCAGCAGCTTGGGGACAGGGTGGAATATCGATGGCTACACCTTC	CASSLGTGWNIDGYTF	TRBJ1-2	NA	TRBD1	TRBV7-2
TGTGCCAGCAGTTTACGGAGGGGGGGGTCCTATAATTCACCCCTCCACTTT	CASSLRRGGSYNSPLHF	TRBJ1-6	once	NA	TRBV27
TGTGCCAGCAGTTACTCAGCGCCCGCGAGGGAGCAGTTCTTC	CASSYSAPAREQFF	TRBJ2-1	NA	NA	TRBV6-5
TGTGCCAGCAGTTGGGACAGTTCCTACGAGCAGTACTTC	CASSWDSSYEQYF	TRBJ2-7	NA	TRBD1	TRBV28
TGCGCCAGCATCGAAGATGAGGGTACCCATCTTTACAATGAGCAGTTCTTC	CASIEDEGTHLYNEQFF	TRBJ2-1	NA	NA	TRBV4-1
TGTGCCAGCAGCCCATCAGCGGGGGATATTGAGCAGTTCTTC	CASSPSAGDIEQFF	TRBJ2-1	once	TRBD2	TRBV3-1/TRBV3-2
TGTGCCAGCAGCTTAGACCCTAGCGACTACGAGCAGTACTTC	CASSLDPSDYEQYF	TRBJ2-7	once	NA	TRBV7-6
TGTGCCAGCAGCCAATCGCGGGTAGTCGACCTCCCCATGAACACTGAAGCTTTCTTT	CASSQSRVVDLPMNTEAFF	TRBJ1-1	once	NA	TRBV16
TGCGCCAGCAGCCAAGAATTAACAGGGGTTACGTCAGATACGCAGTATTTT	CASSQELTGVTSDTQYF	TRBJ2-3	NA	TRBD1	TRBV4-3
TGTGCCAGCAGCTCCGGACAGGGAAACACCGGGGAGCTGTTTTTT	CASSSGQGNTGELFF	TRBJ2-2	NA	TRBD1	TRBV7-9
TGCGCCAGCAGCCAAATGACAGGAGAGAACACTGAAGCTTTCTTT	CASSQMTGENTEAFF	TRBJ1-1	once	NA	TRBV5-1
TGTGCCAGCTCACCACCGGGTCAGGCCTACGAGCAGTACTTC	CASSPPGQAYEQYF	TRBJ2-7	NA	NA	TRBV18
TGCGCCAGCAGTGAAGAGCGAGGGCGGGAGGGGTTCTTC	CASSEERGREGFF	TRBJ2-1	NA	TRBD2	TRBV10-1
TGTGCCAGCAGCTTAAATAGGGAGGAGACCCAGTACTTC	CASSLNREETQYF	TRBJ2-5	NA	NA	TRBV7-3
TGCGCCAGCAGCGGAACCGGGACTAGCGGGAGGCTAGGGGAGTTCTTC	CASSGTGTSGRLGEFF	TRBJ2-1	NA	TRBD2	TRBV10-1
TGTGCCAGCAGTGCGACAGGGGACACTGAAGCTTTCTTT	CASSATGDTEAFF	TRBJ1-1	NA	TRBD1	TRBV6-4
TGTGCCAGCACCGTGGCGGGGAGGGCCAATGAGCAGTTCTTC	CASTVAGRANEQFF	TRBJ2-1	NA	TRBD2	TRBV7-9
TGTGCCAGCAGCTTACGGACTAGCGGGAGCTTCGATGAGCAGTTCTTC	CASSLRTSGSFDEQFF	TRBJ2-1	NA	TRBD2	TRBV11-1
TGTGCCAGCCAAGACACAGGGGGGTCCTACGAGCAGTACTTC	CASQDTGGSYEQYF	TRBJ2-7	NA	TRBD1	TRBV28
TGTGCCAGCAGCCAAGGCGTTGGGAGCGGGGGCCTTTGGTACTTC	CASSQGVGSGGLWYF	TRBJ2-7	once	TRBD2	TRBV3-1/TRBV3-2
TGTGCCACCAGTGACCGAACCGGGACTAGTATCCATGAGCAGTTCTTC	CATSDRTGTSIHEQFF	TRBJ2-1	NA	TRBD2	TRBV24-1
TGTGCCAGCAGCCAAGACCCGGGACAGGGGGCTGAAAAACTGTTTTTT	CASSQDPGQGAEKLFF	TRBJ1-4	NA	TRBD1	TRBV3-1/TRBV3-2
TGTGCCACCAGTGACGTTCCGACAGGCAGCTCCAGGAGTGTTGGCTACACCTTC	CATSDVPTGSSRSVGYTF	TRBJ1-2	once	NA	TRBV24-1
TGTGCCACCAGCAGGGCCGGGACAGGGAAAATCACAGATACGCAGTATTTT	CATSRAGTGKITDTQYF	TRBJ2-3	NA	TRBD1	TRBV15
TGTGCCAGCAGCCAAGTAGCTGATTCTTACGAGCAGTACTTC	CASSQVADSYEQYF	TRBJ2-7	NA	NA	TRBV3-1/TRBV3-2